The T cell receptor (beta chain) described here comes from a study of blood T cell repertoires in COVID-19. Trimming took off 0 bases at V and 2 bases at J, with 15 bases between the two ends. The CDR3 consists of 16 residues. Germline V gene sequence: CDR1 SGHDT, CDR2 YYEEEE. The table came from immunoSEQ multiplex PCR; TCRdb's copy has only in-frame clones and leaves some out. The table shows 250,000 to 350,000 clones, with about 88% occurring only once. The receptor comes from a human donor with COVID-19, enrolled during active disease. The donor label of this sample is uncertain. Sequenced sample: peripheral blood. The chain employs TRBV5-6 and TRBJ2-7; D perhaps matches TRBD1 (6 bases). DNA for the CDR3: TGTGCCAGCAGCTTGGCCGGCGGACAGCATCCCTACGAGCAGTACTTC. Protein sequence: CASSLAGGQHPYEQYF. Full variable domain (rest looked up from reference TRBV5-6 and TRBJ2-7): DAGVTQSPTHLIKTRGQQVTLRCSPKSGHDTVSWYQQALGQGPQFIFQYYEEEERQRGNFPDRFSGHQFPNYSSELNVNALLLGDSALYLCASSLAGGQHPYEQYFGPGTRLTVT.